Following are 13 T cell receptor beta chains from one sample sequenced in a study of blood T cell repertoires in COVID-19. Here immunoSEQ multiplex PCR was the method, and the copy in TCRdb shows in-frame clones only, minus some. This table has around 450,000 clones, 90% appearing once. The sequencing input was PBMCs or T cells enriched from blood (not recorded which). The origin of the receptors is a young man who had recovered from COVID-19.

The V call is TRBV5-1, the J call TRBJ2-3, with D possibly being TRBD1 (5 bases). V lost 7 bases and J lost 6, with 15 bases in between. Germline V gives CDR1 SGHRS, CDR2 YFSETQ. The CDR3 runs 13 residues. The CDR3 region has the DNA TGCGCCAGCTCGGCAGGACAAACGGATACGCAGTATTTT. Amino acid sequence: CASSAGQTDTQYF.

The chain joins TRBV7-3 to TRBJ2-1, with D uncertain. The CDR3 consists of 12 residues. Per the germline V gene, CDR1 is SGHTA and CDR2 is FQGTGA. The V and J ends lost 0 bases and 8 bases respectively, with 5 bases between them. The CDR3 spells CASSLTADEQFF. The CDR3 bases are TGTGCCAGCAGCTTAACGGCGGATGAGCAGTTCTTC.

The table lists this clone with a few counts. The chain uses TRBV14 and TRBJ2-5, with D perhaps matching TRBD2 (6 bases). Germline CDR1 is SGHDN and CDR2 is FVKESK. The CDR3 is 13 amino acids. The V end was cut by 1 base, the J end by 5 bases, with 8 bases between. The CDR3 sequence is CASSQGGGETQYF. The CDR3 DNA follows: TGTGCCAGCAGCCAAGGGGGAGGCGAGACCCAGTACTTC. Full variable domain (remainder filled in from reference TRBV14 and TRBJ2-5): EAGVTQFPSHSVIEKGQTVTLRCDPISGHDNLYWYRRVMGKEIKFLLHFVKESKQDESGMPNNRFLAERTGGTYSTLKVQPAELEDSGVYFCASSQGGGETQYFGPGTRLLVL.

V is TRBV11-2 and J is TRBJ1-6; D remains unclear. Germline-derived CDR1 and CDR2 are SGHAT and FQNNGV. V lost 5 bases and J 8 bases, leaving 22 bases between the germline ends. The CDR3 has 17 amino acids. Written as DNA, the CDR3 is TGTGCCAGCAGCCCCCCCCTGTTGGGAGAGGGAGATTCACCCCTCCACTTT. It translates to CASSPPLLGEGDSPLHF.

The chain employs TRBV11-2 and TRBJ2-5; TRBD1 agrees at 8 bases. The CDR3 loop spans 15 amino acids. In germline, CDR1 is SGHAT, CDR2 FQNNGV. J lost 4 bases, V lost 3 bases, and 7 bases had no gene match. CDR3 DNA sequence: TGTGCCAGCAGCTTTCTTCAGGGGGCCGGAGAGACCCAGTACTTC. Its translation: CASSFLQGAGETQYF. The full variable domain, completed using reference TRBV11-2 and TRBJ2-5, is EAGVAQSPRYKIIEKRQSVAFWCNPISGHATLYWYQQILGQGPKLLIQFQNNGVVDDSQLPKDRFSAERLKGVDSTLKIQPAKLEDSAVYLCASSFLQGAGETQYFGPGTRLLVL.

V and J are TRBV27 and TRBJ1-6; 7 bases are a match to TRBD1. The CDR3 runs to 16 residues. Trimming took 6 bases from V and 4 from J; bases not matched to a gene: 9. Germline-derived CDR1 and CDR2 are MNHEY and SMNVEV (reference sequence). CDR3 loop: CASSLTGIGYNSPLHF. For the CDR3, the DNA is TGTGCCAGCAGCCTGACAGGGATAGGATATAATTCACCCCTCCACTTT.

The chain employs TRBV5-4 and TRBJ2-7; possibly TRBD2 for D (5 bases). This CDR3 spans 13 amino acids. Trimming pared 4 bases from V and 2 bases from J, leaving 10 bases between. The germline gives CDR1 SGHNT, CDR2 YYREEE (reference sequence). The CDR3 sequence is CASSEGVAYEQYF. CDR3 DNA sequence: TGTGCCAGCAGCGAGGGCGTCGCCTACGAGCAGTACTTC.

Concerning this clone itself: This specimen includes other DNA sequences encoding the same CDR3. The chain links TRBV18 to TRBJ2-1; no reliable D call. Germline V gene sequence: CDR1 KGHSH, CDR2 LQKENI. The CDR3 is 13 residues long. Trimming left V 6 bases short and J 4 bases short, with 10 bases between. The CDR3 nucleotides are TGTGCCAGCTCCCCCCAGACTTACAATGAGCAGTTCTTC. Translation: CASSPQTYNEQFF.

The chain couples TRBV28 to TRBJ1-6, with a weak D call TRBD1 (5 bases). From germline, CDR1 is MDHEN and CDR2 SYDVKM. This CDR3 has 19 amino acids. Trimming took 3 bases from V and 9 from J, leaving 27 bases between them. The CDR3: CASSFGWRGRRPRFSPLHF. DNA for the CDR3: TGTGCCAGCAGTTTTGGGTGGCGGGGCAGGCGGCCGAGGTTTTCACCCCTCCACTTT.

The rearrangement links TRBV4-2 to TRBJ1-1; 9 nucleotides line up with TRBD1. This CDR3 has 15 residues. The germline V gene encodes CDR1 LGHNA and CDR2 YNFKEQ. After removal of 4 bases from V and 5 bases from J, the junction contained 8 bases not matched to a gene. CDR3 sequence (DNA): TGTGCCAGCAGCCTAGGTGGGACAGGGCGAACTGAAGCTTTCTTT. Its protein product is CASSLGGTGRTEAFF.

The chain recombines TRBV11-3 with TRBJ1-4, with D uncertain. V lost 3 bases, J lost 7 bases, and 6 bases lay in between. This CDR3 has 12 residues. From germline, CDR1 is SGHNT and CDR2 YENEEA. The CDR3 DNA sequence: TGTGCCAGCAGCTTGGCTGGTGAAAAACTGTTTTTT. Translated, it gives CASSLAGEKLFF. The entire variable domain, with the rest obtained from reference TRBV11-3 and TRBJ1-4, is as follows: EAGVVQSPRYKIIEKKQPVAFWCNPISGHNTLYWYLQNLGQGPELLIRYENEEAVDDSQLPKDRFSAERLKGVDSTLKIQPAELGDSAVYLCASSLAGEKLFFGSGTQLSVL.

CDR3 coding DNA: TGCGCCAGCAGCTTGGCCCCGGGACAGGGGGCGACCCACTCTGGGGCCAACGTCCTGACTTTC. Residues: CASSLAPGQGATHSGANVLTF. The chain links TRBV5-1 to TRBJ2-6; TRBD1 matches 12 bases. Losses at the gene ends were 0 bases for V and 0 bases for J; bases not matched to a gene: 10. Per the germline V gene, CDR1 is SGHRS and CDR2 is YFSETQ. This CDR3 is 21 amino acids long.

The V and J genes are TRBV2 and TRBJ2-3, with 8 nucleotides matching TRBD2. The V gene's germline CDR1 is SNHLY and CDR2 FYNNEI. J gave up 6 bases and V 5 bases, and 10 bases lay outside the gene matches. The length of the CDR3 is 15 residues. Written as DNA, the CDR3 is TGTGCCAGCAGTCTCGGGGGGGTCGAATCGGATACGCAGTATTTT. This gives the protein CASSLGGVESDTQYF.